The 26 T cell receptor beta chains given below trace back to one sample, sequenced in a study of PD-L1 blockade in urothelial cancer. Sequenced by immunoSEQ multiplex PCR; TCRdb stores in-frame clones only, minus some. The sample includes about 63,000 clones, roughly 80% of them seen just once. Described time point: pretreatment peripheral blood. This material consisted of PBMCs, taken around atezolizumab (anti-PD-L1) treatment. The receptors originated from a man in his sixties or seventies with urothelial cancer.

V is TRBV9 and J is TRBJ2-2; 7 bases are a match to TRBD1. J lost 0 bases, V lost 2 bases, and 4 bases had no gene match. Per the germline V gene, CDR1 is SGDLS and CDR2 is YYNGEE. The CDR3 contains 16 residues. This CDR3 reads CASSVRGQTNTGELFF. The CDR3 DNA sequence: TGTGCCAGCAGCGTGAGGGGACAGACGAACACCGGGGAGCTGTTTTTT. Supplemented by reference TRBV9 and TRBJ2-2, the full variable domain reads DSGVTQTPKHLITATGQRVTLRCSPRSGDLSVYWYQQSLDQGLQFLIQYYNGEERAKGNILERFSAQQFPDLHSELNLSSLELGDSALYFCASSVRGQTNTGELFFGEGSRLTVL.

The CDR3 nucleotides read TGTGCCAGCAGCCGACTAGCGGGAGGTTCAGAGACCCAGTACTTC. Translated: CASSRLAGGSETQYF. The chain carries TRBV27 and TRBJ2-5; the match to TRBD2 covers 13 bases. This CDR3 is built from 15 residues. The trim removed 6 bases at V and 4 bases at J, leaving 5 bases unmatched. The V gene's germline CDR1 is MNHEY and CDR2 SMNVEV (reference sequence).

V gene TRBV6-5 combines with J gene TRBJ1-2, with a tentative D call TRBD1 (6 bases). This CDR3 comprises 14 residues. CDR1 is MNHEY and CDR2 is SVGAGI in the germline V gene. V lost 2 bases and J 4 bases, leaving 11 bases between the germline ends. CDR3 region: CASSYRTDLYGYTF. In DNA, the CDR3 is TGTGCCAGCAGTTACCGGACAGACCTCTATGGCTACACCTTC.

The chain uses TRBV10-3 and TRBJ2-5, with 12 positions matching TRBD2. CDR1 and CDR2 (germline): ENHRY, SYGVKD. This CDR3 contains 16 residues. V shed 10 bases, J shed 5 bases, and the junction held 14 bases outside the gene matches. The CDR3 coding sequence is TGTGCCACACAGACTAGCGGGGGCGTTCTTGGGGAGACCCAGTACTTC. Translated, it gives CATQTSGGVLGETQYF.

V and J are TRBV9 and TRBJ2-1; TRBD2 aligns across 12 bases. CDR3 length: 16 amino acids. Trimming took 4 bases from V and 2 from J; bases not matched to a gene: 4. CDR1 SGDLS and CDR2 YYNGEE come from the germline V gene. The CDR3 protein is CASSLRTSGAYNEQFF. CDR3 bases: TGTGCCAGCAGCCTCCGGACTAGCGGGGCCTACAATGAGCAGTTCTTC.

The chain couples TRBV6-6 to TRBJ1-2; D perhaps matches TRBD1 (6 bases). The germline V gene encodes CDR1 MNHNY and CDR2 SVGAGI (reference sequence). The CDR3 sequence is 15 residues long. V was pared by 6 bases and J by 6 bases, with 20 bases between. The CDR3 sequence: CASRVGQGRLDGYTF. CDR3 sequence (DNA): TGTGCCAGCAGGGTTGGGCAGGGGAGATTGGATGGCTACACCTTC.

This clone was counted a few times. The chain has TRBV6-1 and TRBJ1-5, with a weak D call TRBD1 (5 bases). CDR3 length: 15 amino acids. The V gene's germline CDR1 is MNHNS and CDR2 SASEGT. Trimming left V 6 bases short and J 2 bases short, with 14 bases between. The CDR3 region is CASSVTVGGNQPQHF. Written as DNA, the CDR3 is TGTGCCAGCAGCGTTACTGTAGGGGGCAATCAGCCCCAGCATTTT.

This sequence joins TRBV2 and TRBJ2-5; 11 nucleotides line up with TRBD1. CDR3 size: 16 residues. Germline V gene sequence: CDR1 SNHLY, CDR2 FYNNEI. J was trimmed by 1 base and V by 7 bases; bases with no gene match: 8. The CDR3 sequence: CASTRTGGFSQETQYF. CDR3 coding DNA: TGTGCCAGCACCAGGACAGGGGGCTTCTCCCAAGAGACCCAGTACTTC.

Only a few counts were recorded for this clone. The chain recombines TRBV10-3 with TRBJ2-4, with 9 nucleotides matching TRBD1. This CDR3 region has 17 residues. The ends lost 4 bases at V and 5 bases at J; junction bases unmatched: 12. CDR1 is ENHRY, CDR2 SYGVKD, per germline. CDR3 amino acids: CAISVTGTGSSENIQYF. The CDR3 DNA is TGTGCCATCAGTGTAACCGGGACAGGGTCTTCCGAAAACATTCAGTACTTC.

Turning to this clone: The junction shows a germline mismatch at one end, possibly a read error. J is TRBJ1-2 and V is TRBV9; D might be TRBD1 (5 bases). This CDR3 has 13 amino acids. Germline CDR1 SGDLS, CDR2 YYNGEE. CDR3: CAGSVDSIKGYTF. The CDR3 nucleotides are TGTGCCGGCAGCGTAGACAGCATCAAGGGCTACACCTTC. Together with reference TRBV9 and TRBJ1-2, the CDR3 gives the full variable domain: DSGVTQTPKHLITATGQRVTLRCSPRSGDLSVYWYQQSLDQGLQFLIQYYNGEERAKGNILERFSAQQFPDLHSELNLSSLELGDSALYFCAGSVDSIKGYTFGSGTRLTVV.

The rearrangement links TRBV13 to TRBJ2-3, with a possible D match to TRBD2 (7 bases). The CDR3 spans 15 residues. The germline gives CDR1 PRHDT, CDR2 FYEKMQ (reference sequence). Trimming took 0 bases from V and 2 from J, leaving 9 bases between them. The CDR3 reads CASSLGGGLTDTQYF. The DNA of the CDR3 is TGTGCCAGCAGCTTAGGCGGGGGGCTCACAGATACGCAGTATTTT.

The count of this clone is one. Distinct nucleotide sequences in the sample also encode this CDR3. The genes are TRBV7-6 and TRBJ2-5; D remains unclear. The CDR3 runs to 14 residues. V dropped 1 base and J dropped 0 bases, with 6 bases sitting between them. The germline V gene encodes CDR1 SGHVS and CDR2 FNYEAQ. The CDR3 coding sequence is TGTGCCAGCAGCTTAGGCGGCAACCAAGAGACCCAGTACTTC. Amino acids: CASSLGGNQETQYF.

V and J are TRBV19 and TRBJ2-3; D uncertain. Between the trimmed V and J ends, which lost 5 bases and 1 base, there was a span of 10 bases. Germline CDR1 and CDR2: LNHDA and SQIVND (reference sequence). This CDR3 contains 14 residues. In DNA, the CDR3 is TGTGCCAGTAGTCCGAACCGGGGCACAGATACGCAGTATTTT. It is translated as CASSPNRGTDTQYF.

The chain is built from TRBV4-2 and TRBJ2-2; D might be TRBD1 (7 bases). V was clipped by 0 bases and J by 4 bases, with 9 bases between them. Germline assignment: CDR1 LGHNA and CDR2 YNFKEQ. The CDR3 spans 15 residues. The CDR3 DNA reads TGTGCCAGCAGCCAAGATCAGGGGGGCACCGGGGAGCTGTTTTTT. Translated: CASSQDQGGTGELFF.

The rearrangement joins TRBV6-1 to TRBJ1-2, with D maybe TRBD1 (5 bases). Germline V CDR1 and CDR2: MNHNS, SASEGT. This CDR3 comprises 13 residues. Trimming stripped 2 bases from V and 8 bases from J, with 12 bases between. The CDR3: CASSEFRRDGYTF. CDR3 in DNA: TGTGCCAGCAGTGAATTTAGGAGGGACGGCTACACCTTC.

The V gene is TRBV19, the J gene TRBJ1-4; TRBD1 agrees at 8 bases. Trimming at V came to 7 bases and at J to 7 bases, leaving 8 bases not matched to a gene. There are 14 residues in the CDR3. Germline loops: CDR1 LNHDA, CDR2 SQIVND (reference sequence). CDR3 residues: CASKIRGRIEKLFF. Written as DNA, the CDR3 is TGTGCCAGTAAAATCAGGGGGCGCATTGAAAAACTGTTTTTT.

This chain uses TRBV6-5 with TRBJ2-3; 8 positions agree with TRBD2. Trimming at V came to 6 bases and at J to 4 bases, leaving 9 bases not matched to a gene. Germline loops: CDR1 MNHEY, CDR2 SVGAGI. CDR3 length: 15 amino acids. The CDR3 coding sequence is TGTGCCAGCAGCTTGTCAGCGGGGGTCCCAGATACGCAGTATTTT. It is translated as CASSLSAGVPDTQYF.

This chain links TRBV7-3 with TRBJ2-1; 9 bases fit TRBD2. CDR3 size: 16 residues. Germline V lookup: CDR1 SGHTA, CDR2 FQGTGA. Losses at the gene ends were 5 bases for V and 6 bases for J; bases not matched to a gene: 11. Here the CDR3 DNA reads TGTGCCAGCAGCGCCAAGCGCGGGGGGGGGATCAATGAGCAGTTCTTC. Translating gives CASSAKRGGGINEQFF.

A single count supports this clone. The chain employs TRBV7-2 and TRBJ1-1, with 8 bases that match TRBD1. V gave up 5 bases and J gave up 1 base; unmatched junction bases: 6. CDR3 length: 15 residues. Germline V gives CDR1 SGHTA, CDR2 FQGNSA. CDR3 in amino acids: CASSPTGGRNTEAFF. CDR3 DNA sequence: TGTGCCAGCAGCCCTACAGGGGGTAGGAACACTGAAGCTTTCTTT.

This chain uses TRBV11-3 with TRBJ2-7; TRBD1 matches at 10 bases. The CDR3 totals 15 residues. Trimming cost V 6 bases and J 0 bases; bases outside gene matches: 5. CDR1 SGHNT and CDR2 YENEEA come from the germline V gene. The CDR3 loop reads CASSPGQGTSYEQYF. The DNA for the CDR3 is TGTGCCAGCAGTCCGGGACAGGGGACCTCCTACGAGCAGTACTTC.

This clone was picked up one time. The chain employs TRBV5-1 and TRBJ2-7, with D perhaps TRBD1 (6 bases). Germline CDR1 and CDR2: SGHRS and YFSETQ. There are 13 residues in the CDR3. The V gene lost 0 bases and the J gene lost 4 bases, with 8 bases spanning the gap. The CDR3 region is CASSLGGQYEQYF. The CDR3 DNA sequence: TGCGCCAGCAGCTTGGGGGGGCAGTACGAGCAGTACTTC. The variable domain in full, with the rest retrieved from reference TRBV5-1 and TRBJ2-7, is KAGVTQTPRYLIKTRGQQVTLSCSPISGHRSVSWYQQTPGQGLQFLFEYFSETQRNKGNFPGRFSGRQFSNSRSEMNVSTLELGDSALYLCASSLGGQYEQYFGPGTRLTVT.

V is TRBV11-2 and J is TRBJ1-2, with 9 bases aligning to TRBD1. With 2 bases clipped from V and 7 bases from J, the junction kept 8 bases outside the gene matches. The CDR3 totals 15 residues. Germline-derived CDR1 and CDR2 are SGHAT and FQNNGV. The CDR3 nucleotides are TGTGCCAGCAGCTTACTAGGGGACAGGGTGGGTGGCTACACCTTC. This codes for CASSLLGDRVGGYTF.

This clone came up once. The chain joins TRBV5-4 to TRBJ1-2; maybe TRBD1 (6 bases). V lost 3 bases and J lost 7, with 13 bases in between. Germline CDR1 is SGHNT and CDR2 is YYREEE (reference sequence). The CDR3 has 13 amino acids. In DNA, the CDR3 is TGTGCCAGCAGCTGGGATACAGGGTTTGGCTACACCTTC. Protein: CASSWDTGFGYTF.

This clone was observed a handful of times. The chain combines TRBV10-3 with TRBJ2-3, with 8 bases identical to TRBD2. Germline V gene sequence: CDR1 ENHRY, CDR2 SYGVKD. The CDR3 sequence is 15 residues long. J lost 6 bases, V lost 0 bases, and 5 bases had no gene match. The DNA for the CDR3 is TGTGCCATCAGTGAGTCCTTGGGGACTAGGGATACGCAGTATTTT. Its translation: CAISESLGTRDTQYF.

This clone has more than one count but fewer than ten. The CDR3 nucleotides are TGTGCCAGCAGCCAGTTCAATCAGCCCCAGCATTTT. Translation: CASSQFNQPQHF. The V and J genes are TRBV5-8 and TRBJ1-5; D is undetermined. CDR3 length: 12 residues. Germline values: CDR1 SGHTS, CDR2 YDEGEE. Between the trimmed V and J ends, which lost 4 bases and 3 bases, there was a span of 5 bases.

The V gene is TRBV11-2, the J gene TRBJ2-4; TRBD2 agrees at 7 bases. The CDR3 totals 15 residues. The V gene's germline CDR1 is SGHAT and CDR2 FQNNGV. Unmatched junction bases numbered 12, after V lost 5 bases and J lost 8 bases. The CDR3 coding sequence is TGTGCCAGCAGCGGTTCATATGAGGCGGGGGACATTCAGTACTTC. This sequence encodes CASSGSYEAGDIQYF.